The rows below give T cell receptor beta chains drawn from one sample of a study of regulatory T cells in long-lasting Graves disease. TCRdb recomputed calls from the multiplex PCR reads with MiXCR, one row per CDR3 protein. The sample includes roughly 470,000 distinct CDR3 sequences, 20% to 25% of them seen just once. This sample comprised peripheral blood mononuclear cells (PBMCs), obtained when the disease was refractory, from a patient treated with antithyroid drugs. The origin of the receptors is a female donor with Graves disease. Each CDR3 is given with its conserved first and last residue. D genes are given only for firm matches. Where a row states a size, it is once, few, many or the class of an expanded clone; other rows omit it.

clone size: many; J gene: TRBJ2-7; V gene: TRBV7-2; CDR3 length: 16; D gene: TRBD2; CDR3 protein: CASSLGMGREVGEQYF; CDR3 DNA: TGTGCCAGCAGCTTAGGGATGGGGCGGGAGGTGGGCGAGCAGTACTTC
clone size: many; J gene: TRBJ2-7; V gene: TRBV7-9; CDR3 length: 14; D gene: NA; CDR3 protein: CASSYPRETYEQYF; CDR3 DNA: TGTGCCAGCAGCTATCCCAGGGAAACCTACGAGCAGTACTTC
clone size: many; J gene: TRBJ2-7; V gene: TRBV20-1; CDR3 length: 14; D gene: TRBD1; CDR3 protein: CSAISGTGGYEQYF; CDR3 DNA: TGCAGTGCTATATCCGGGACAGGGGGCTACGAGCAGTACTTC
clone size: many; J gene: TRBJ2-7; V gene: TRBV11-1; CDR3 length: 17; D gene: TRBD2; CDR3 protein: CASSLTTSGISPYEQYF; CDR3 DNA: TGTGCCAGCAGCTTAACGACTAGCGGGATCAGTCCCTACGAGCAGTACTTC
clone size: many; J gene: TRBJ1-4; V gene: TRBV30; CDR3 length: 15; D gene: TRBD1; CDR3 protein: CAWSMYSGGSEKLFF; CDR3 DNA: TGTGCCTGGAGTATGTATTCAGGGGGGTCCGAAAAACTGTTTTTT
clone size: NA; J gene: TRBJ2-7; V gene: TRBV16; CDR3 length: 14; D gene: NA; CDR3 protein: CASSQSRGIYEQYF; CDR3 DNA: TGTGCCAGCAGCCAATCCCGCGGGATCTACGAGCAGTACTTC
clone size: NA; J gene: TRBJ2-5; V gene: TRBV6-1; CDR3 length: 16; D gene: NA; CDR3 protein: CASSNMGEGWSETQYF; CDR3 DNA: TGTGCCAGCAGTAACATGGGGGAAGGGTGGTCAGAGACCCAGTACTTC
clone size: many; J gene: TRBJ2-7; V gene: TRBV11-2; CDR3 length: 14; D gene: NA; CDR3 protein: CASSPRGRGDEQYF; CDR3 DNA: TGTGCCAGCAGCCCGCGAGGTAGGGGAGACGAGCAGTACTTC
clone size: many; J gene: TRBJ1-4; V gene: TRBV12-3/TRBV12-4; CDR3 length: 12; D gene: NA; CDR3 protein: CASSSWGGSGVF; CDR3 DNA: TGTGCCAGCAGTTCTTGGGGGGGAAGTGGAGTTTTT
clone size: many; J gene: TRBJ1-1; V gene: TRBV19; CDR3 length: 13; D gene: NA; CDR3 protein: CASSMSLNTEAFF; CDR3 DNA: TGTGCCAGTAGTATGAGTTTGAACACTGAAGCTTTCTTT
clone size: few; J gene: TRBJ1-1; V gene: TRBV7-2; CDR3 length: 17; D gene: TRBD1; CDR3 protein: CASSLVVRGPMNTEAFF; CDR3 DNA: TGTGCCAGCAGCTTAGTCGTCAGGGGGCCTATGAACACTGAAGCTTTCTTT
clone size: many; J gene: TRBJ2-7; V gene: TRBV7-2; CDR3 length: 18; D gene: TRBD1; CDR3 protein: CASSFPEGGTGGFYEQYF; CDR3 DNA: TGTGCCAGCAGCTTCCCCGAGGGAGGGACAGGGGGTTTCTACGAGCAGTACTTC
clone size: NA; J gene: TRBJ1-1; V gene: TRBV18; CDR3 length: 11; D gene: NA; CDR3 protein: CASSQATEAFF; CDR3 DNA: TGTGCCAGCTCACAGGCCACTGAAGCTTTCTTT
clone size: many; J gene: TRBJ1-5; V gene: TRBV6-2/TRBV6-3; CDR3 length: 14; D gene: NA; CDR3 protein: CASSSWAGRQPQHF; CDR3 DNA: TGTGCCAGCAGTTCCTGGGCCGGTAGGCAGCCCCAGCATTTT
clone size: NA; J gene: TRBJ2-7; V gene: TRBV29-1; CDR3 length: 16; D gene: TRBD2; CDR3 protein: CSVEDRMSGRDYEQYF; CDR3 DNA: TGCAGCGTTGAAGACCGGATGAGCGGGAGGGACTACGAGCAGTACTTC
clone size: NA; J gene: TRBJ2-1; V gene: TRBV15; CDR3 length: 14; D gene: NA; CDR3 protein: CATSMGGSYNEQFF; CDR3 DNA: TGTGCCACCAGCATGGGGGGCTCCTACAATGAGCAGTTCTTC
clone size: few; J gene: TRBJ2-7; V gene: TRBV20-1; CDR3 length: 16; D gene: NA; CDR3 protein: CSARATGLGLFYEQYF; CDR3 DNA: TGCAGTGCTAGAGCCACAGGACTGGGACTCTTCTACGAGCAGTACTTC
clone size: NA; J gene: TRBJ1-1; V gene: TRBV20-1; CDR3 length: 18; D gene: TRBD1; CDR3 protein: CSAIILRDRGRPGTEALF; CDR3 DNA: TGCAGTGCTATCATATTGCGGGACAGGGGGCGTCCGGGGACTGAAGCTCTCTTT